This T cell receptor (beta chain) was observed in a study of T-cell memory formation after mild COVID-19. Findings and caveats of the study: Clones which contracted sat mainly in CM and EM if CD4+, and in EMRA if CD8+.

Germline V gene sequence: CDR1 DFQATT, CDR2 SNEGSKA (reference sequence). This CDR3 region has 14 residues. Details on this clonotype: Its antigen is unknown.

Via MiXCR, TCRdb re-called the 5' RACE reads, giving one row per CDR3 protein. The table has around 300,000 distinct CDR3 sequences, over 15% seen once. V is TRBV20-1 and J is TRBJ2-4; 7 bases agree with TRBD1. Sample: PBMCs or a T cell subset sorted from them (not recorded which). This TCR came from a man aged 18-30 years who had mild COVID-19 (a few samples of this study predate the infection). Cell type and time point are not known. CDR3 sequence (DNA): TGCGCCTCTTGGCCAGGGGGAGCCAAAAACATTCAGTACTTC. Translation: CASWPGGAKNIQYF.